This T cell receptor beta chain was found in a study of blood T cell repertoires in COVID-19. Study overall: T cells, B-cell-depleted T cells, or PBMCs supplied cDNA or gDNA.

V was clipped by 2 bases and J by 7 bases, with 12 bases between them. Germline values: CDR1 GTSNPN, CDR2 SVGIG (reference sequence). This CDR3 has 14 amino acids. Clones were sequenced by immunoSEQ multiplex PCR, and TCRdb holds only the in-frame ones, with some missing. The data hold some 300,000 clones, with roughly 89% observed a single time. Living in about 25 US areas, the participants were between roughly 18 and 89 years of age. In assigning cohorts, the study relied on participant-reported clinical history. Someone with COVID-19 had been met by exposed participants within 2 weeks before study entry.

This clonotype originated in a woman in her forties or fifties who had been exposed to COVID-19. Sequencing was carried out using PBMCs or T cells enriched from blood (not recorded which). V gene TRBV30 combines with J gene TRBJ1-6; D remains unclear. The CDR3 sequence is CAWSTGATNSPLHF. Written as DNA, the CDR3 is TGTGCCTGGAGTACCGGCGCGACAAATTCACCCCTCCACTTT.